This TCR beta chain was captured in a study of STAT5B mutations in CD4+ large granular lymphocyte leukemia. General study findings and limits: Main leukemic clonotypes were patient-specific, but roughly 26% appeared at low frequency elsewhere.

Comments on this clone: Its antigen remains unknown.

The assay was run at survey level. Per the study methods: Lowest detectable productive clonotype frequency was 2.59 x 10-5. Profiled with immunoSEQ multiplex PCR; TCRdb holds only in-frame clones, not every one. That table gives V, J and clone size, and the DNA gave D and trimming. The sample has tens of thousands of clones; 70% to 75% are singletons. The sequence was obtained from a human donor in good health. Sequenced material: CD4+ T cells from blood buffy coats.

Here the CDR3 DNA reads TGTGCCAGCGGTCTGAGGGGGTCCGGGGAGCTGTTTTTT. This sequence encodes CASGLRGSGELFF. The gene calls are TRBV6-5 and TRBJ2-2; TRBD1 might be the D (6 bases). CDR3 length equals 13 residues. Germline CDR1 MNHEY, CDR2 SVGAGI. Deletions cut 8 bases from V and 6 bases from J, with 13 bases between.